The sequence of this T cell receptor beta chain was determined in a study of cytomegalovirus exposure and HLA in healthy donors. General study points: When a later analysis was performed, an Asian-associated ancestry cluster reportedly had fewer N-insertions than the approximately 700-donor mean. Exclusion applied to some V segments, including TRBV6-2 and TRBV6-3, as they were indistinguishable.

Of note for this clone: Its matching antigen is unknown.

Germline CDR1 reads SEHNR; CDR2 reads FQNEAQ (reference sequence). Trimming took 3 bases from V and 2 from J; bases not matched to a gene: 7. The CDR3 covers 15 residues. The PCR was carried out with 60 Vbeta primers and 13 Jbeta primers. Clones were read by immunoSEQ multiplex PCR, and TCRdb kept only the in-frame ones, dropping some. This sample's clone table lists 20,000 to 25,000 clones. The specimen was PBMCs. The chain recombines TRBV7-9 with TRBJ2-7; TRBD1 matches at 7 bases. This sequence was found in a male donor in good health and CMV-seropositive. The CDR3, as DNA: TGTGCCAGCAGCTTGGAACAGGGGAGTACCTACGAGCAGTACTTC. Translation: CASSLEQGSTYEQYF.